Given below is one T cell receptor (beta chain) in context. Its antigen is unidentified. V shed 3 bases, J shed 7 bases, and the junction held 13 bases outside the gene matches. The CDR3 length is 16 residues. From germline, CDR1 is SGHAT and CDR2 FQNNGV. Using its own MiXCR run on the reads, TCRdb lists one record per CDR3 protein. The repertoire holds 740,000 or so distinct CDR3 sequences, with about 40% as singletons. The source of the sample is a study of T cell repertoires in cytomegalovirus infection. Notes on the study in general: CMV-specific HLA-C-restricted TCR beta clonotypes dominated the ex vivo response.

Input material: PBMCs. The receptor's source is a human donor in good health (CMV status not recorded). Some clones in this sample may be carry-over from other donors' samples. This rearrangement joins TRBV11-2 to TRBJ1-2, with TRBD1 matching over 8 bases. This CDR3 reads CASSFDRDRNFGGYTF. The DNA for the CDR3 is TGTGCCAGCAGCTTCGATAGGGACAGGAATTTCGGTGGCTACACCTTC. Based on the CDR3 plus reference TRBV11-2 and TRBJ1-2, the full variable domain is EAGVAQSPRYKIIEKRQSVAFWCNPISGHATLYWYQQILGQGPKLLIQFQNNGVVDDSQLPKDRFSAERLKGVDSTLKIQPAKLEDSAVYLCASSFDRDRNFGGYTFGSGTRLTVV.